These 29 T cell receptor beta chains originate from one sample sequenced in a study of blood T cell repertoires in COVID-19. Clones were read by immunoSEQ multiplex PCR, and TCRdb kept only the in-frame ones, dropping some. The data hold roughly 430,000 clones, with over 75% observed a single time. The sequencing input was PBMCs or T cells enriched from blood (not recorded which). These receptors were taken from a woman between 40 and 55 years old with acute COVID-19.

This sequence joins TRBV23-1 and TRBJ2-7; D may be TRBD2 (6 bases). TRBV23-1 is an ORF; its function is uncertain. The V gene lost 3 bases and the J gene lost 2 bases, with 14 bases spanning the gap. The CDR3 loop spans 15 amino acids. The DNA for the CDR3 is TGCGCCAGCAGTCAGTGCGGGGCGCAAACCTACGAGCAGTACTTC. Translation gives CASSQCGAQTYEQYF.

This clone appeared once. The CDR3 DNA follows: TGCGCCAGCAGCATTTCGGGACAGAACACCGGGGAGCTGTTTTTT. Amino acids: CASSISGQNTGELFF. V and J are TRBV5-1 and TRBJ2-2; possibly TRBD1 for D (6 bases). Germline CDR1 is SGHRS and CDR2 is YFSETQ. This CDR3 is built from 15 residues. V shed 4 bases and J shed 1 base, with 11 bases lying between them.

This clone turned up a few times. V is TRBV27 and J is TRBJ2-7, with D tentatively TRBD1 (6 bases). With 3 bases removed from V and 6 bases from J, the gap between germline ends came to 9 bases. In germline, CDR1 is MNHEY, CDR2 SMNVEV (reference sequence). The CDR3 totals 12 residues. CDR3 sequence (DNA): TGTGCCAGCAGTTTTACAGGGACCGAGCAGTACTTC. Translated: CASSFTGTEQYF.

This clone was found a few times. The chain uses TRBV11-3 and TRBJ2-5, with 7 bases fitting TRBD1. Per germline, CDR1 SGHNT and CDR2 YENEEA. Trimming at V came to 5 bases and at J to 1 base, leaving 4 bases not matched to a gene. This CDR3 spans 14 amino acids. CDR3 protein: CASSPRDSQETQYF. The DNA for the CDR3 is TGTGCCAGCAGCCCAAGGGACAGCCAAGAGACCCAGTACTTC.

The rearrangement joins TRBV7-2 to TRBJ2-3; 8 nucleotides align to TRBD2. CDR1 is SGHTA, CDR2 FQGNSA, per germline. CDR3 length equals 14 residues. V lost 3 bases and J lost 7; bases outside the gene matches: 6. CDR3 amino acids: CASSFPSGGHTQYF. The CDR3 coding sequence is TGTGCCAGCAGCTTCCCCAGCGGGGGACATACGCAGTATTTT.

This clone was seen a single time. The V gene is TRBV3-1 (or the pseudogene TRBV3-2), the J gene TRBJ2-1; D is unclear. This CDR3 comprises 14 residues. Between the trimmed V and J ends, which lost 1 base and 1 base, there was a span of 5 bases. CDR1 and CDR2 (germline): LGHDT, YNNKEL (reference sequence). The chain's CDR3 is CASSQVRSYNEQFF. In nucleotides, the CDR3 is TGTGCCAGCAGCCAAGTCAGATCCTACAATGAGCAGTTCTTC.

The chain carries TRBV6-1 and TRBJ2-1; no firm D call. Germline V lookup: CDR1 MNHNS, CDR2 SASEGT. Deletions cut 3 bases from V and 7 bases from J, with 4 bases between. This CDR3 region has 11 residues. This chain's CDR3 is CASSDTNEQFF. The CDR3 nucleotides read TGTGCCAGCAGTGATACAAATGAGCAGTTCTTC.

The genes are TRBV19 and TRBJ1-2; 9 bases are shared with TRBD1. Germline V gene sequence: CDR1 LNHDA, CDR2 SQIVND (reference sequence). The junction had 12 bases not matched to a gene; V was cut back by 5 bases and J by 2 bases. This CDR3 is 17 amino acids long. In DNA, the CDR3 is TGTGCCAGTAGTGCCGGGACAGGGAAAAAAAAGAACTATGGCTACACCTTC. Its protein is CASSAGTGKKKNYGYTF.

The chain is built from TRBV7-9 and TRBJ1-4; TRBD1 matches 7 bases. CDR1 and CDR2 (germline): SEHNR, FQNEAQ (reference sequence). With V trimmed by 2 bases and J by 8 bases, 5 bases remained unmatched. The CDR3 is 14 residues long. Written as DNA, the CDR3 is TGTGCCAGCAGCTTAATCCAGGGGGGCGAAAAACTGTTTTTT. Its protein is CASSLIQGGEKLFF.

The chain combines TRBV7-9 with TRBJ1-3, with 9 bases lining up with TRBD1. CDR1 is SEHNR and CDR2 is FQNEAQ in the germline V gene (reference sequence). The V and J ends lost 7 bases and 0 bases, in that order; junction bases with no gene match: 4. This CDR3 comprises 15 residues. CDR3 in DNA: TGTGCCAGCACCACGACAGGGGGCTCTGGAAACACCATATATTTT. Amino acid sequence: CASTTTGGSGNTIYF. The full variable domain, rest sourced from reference TRBV7-9 and TRBJ1-3, is DTGVSQNPRHKITKRGQNVTFRCDPISEHNRLYWYRQTLGQGPEFLTYFQNEAQLEKSRLLSDRFSAERPKGSFSTLEIQRTEQGDSAMYLCASTTTGGSGNTIYFGEGSWLTVV.

J is TRBJ2-1 and V is TRBV11-2, with D tentatively TRBD1 (6 bases). CDR1 is SGHAT and CDR2 is FQNNGV in the germline V gene. The CDR3 is made up of 13 amino acids. Between the trimmed V and J ends, which lost 3 bases and 7 bases, there was a span of 10 bases. In DNA form, the CDR3 reads TGTGCCAGCAGCTTTACAGGGTCGAATGAGCAGTTCTTC. As protein: CASSFTGSNEQFF.

V usage is TRBV7-9 and J usage is TRBJ1-2; D is undetermined. This CDR3 has 12 residues. Germline V gene lookup returns CDR1 SEHNR and CDR2 FQNEAQ (reference sequence). Trimming removed 1 base from V and 4 bases from J, with 4 bases in between. CDR3 DNA sequence: TGTGCCAGCAGCTTAGAGAGCTATGGCTACACCTTC. It translates to CASSLESYGYTF.

The rearrangement uses TRBV10-3 and TRBJ1-3, with TRBD1 matching 9 bases. CDR1 is ENHRY, CDR2 SYGVKD, per germline. This CDR3 comprises 13 residues. V lost 7 bases, J lost 6 bases, and 4 bases stayed unmatched. CDR3 sequence reads: CAITQGASNTIYF. CDR3 nucleotides: TGTGCCATCACACAGGGGGCCTCAAACACCATATATTTT.

This clone occurred once. The chain combines TRBV30 with TRBJ1-5; D is undetermined. Trimming shortened V by 4 bases and J by 3 bases, and 10 bases separated the two germline ends. The CDR3 runs 13 residues. Germline CDR1 is GTSNPN and CDR2 is SVGIG (reference sequence). As DNA, the CDR3 is TGTGCCTGGAAATCGCGCCCCAATCAGCCCCAGCATTTT. It encodes CAWKSRPNQPQHF.

DNA for the CDR3: TGTGCTAGTGGTTCCGGGTCCCAGAACACCGGGGAGCTGTTTTTT. This sequence encodes CASGSGSQNTGELFF. The chain combines TRBV12-5 with TRBJ2-2; D is uncertain. V lost 4 bases to trimming and J lost 1 base, with 10 bases between them. The V gene's germline CDR1 is LGHNT and CDR2 FRNRAP. The CDR3 length is 15 residues.

The CDR3 DNA follows: TGCGCCAGCAGTTTCCTAGCGGGGGAGAGCACAGATACGCAGTATTTT. It encodes CASSFLAGESTDTQYF. V gene TRBV5-1 combines with J gene TRBJ2-3, with TRBD2 identical over 10 bases. The V and J ends lost 5 bases and 0 bases, in that order; junction bases with no gene match: 6. Germline CDR1 is SGHRS and CDR2 is YFSETQ. The CDR3 consists of 16 residues.

The J gene is TRBJ2-6, the V gene TRBV19, with a weak D call TRBD2 (5 bases). Germline V gene lookup returns CDR1 LNHDA and CDR2 SQIVND (reference sequence). Trimming stripped 5 bases from V and 0 bases from J, with 14 bases between. The CDR3 has 17 residues. This CDR3 reads CASSWNSGSSGANVLTF. As DNA, the CDR3 is TGTGCCAGTAGTTGGAATAGTGGGAGCTCTGGGGCCAACGTCCTGACTTTC.

CDR3 sequence (DNA): TGTGCCAGCAGCTTACCGGCCGGGGGCGAGCAGTACTTC. Its translation: CASSLPAGGEQYF. The chain is built from TRBV7-9 and TRBJ2-7; a weak D match, TRBD2 (6 bases). CDR1 is SEHNR, CDR2 FQNEAQ, per germline (reference sequence). The V end was cut by 2 bases, the J end by 6 bases, with 11 bases between. The CDR3 has 13 amino acids. Together with reference TRBV7-9 and TRBJ2-7, the CDR3 gives the full variable domain: DTGVSQNPRHKITKRGQNVTFRCDPISEHNRLYWYRQTLGQGPEFLTYFQNEAQLEKSRLLSDRFSAERPKGSFSTLEIQRTEQGDSAMYLCASSLPAGGEQYFGPGTRLTVT.

The chain has TRBV4-1 and TRBJ2-3; TRBD2 matches 9 bases. Germline V CDR1 and CDR2: MGHRA, YSYEKL. CDR3 length: 17 residues. V shed 0 bases and J 4 bases; nucleotides not matched to a gene: 8. The CDR3 loop is CASSQEGIAGAPDTQYF. CDR3 nucleotide sequence: TGCGCCAGCAGCCAAGAAGGAATAGCGGGGGCCCCAGATACGCAGTATTTT.

This sequence joins TRBV5-5 and TRBJ2-7; TRBD2 agrees at 12 bases. J lost 3 bases, V lost 4 bases, and 2 bases had no gene match. The V gene's germline CDR1 is SGHKS and CDR2 YYEKEE (reference sequence). This CDR3 has 14 residues. Here the CDR3 DNA reads TGTGCCAGCAGCCTAGCGGGGGGGCACTACGAGCAGTACTTC. Its protein product is CASSLAGGHYEQYF.

The chain employs TRBV4-1 and TRBJ2-3, with D unresolved. Looked up from germline, CDR1 is MGHRA and CDR2 is YSYEKL. The germline V and J ends were trimmed by 4 bases and 3 bases, with 8 bases remaining between them. The CDR3 loop spans 13 amino acids. The CDR3: CASSLDPTDTQYF. Here the CDR3 DNA reads TGCGCCAGCAGCCTAGACCCTACAGATACGCAGTATTTT.

This clone was recorded only once. V gene TRBV11-2 combines with J gene TRBJ2-2; TRBD1 aligns across 8 bases. This CDR3 region has 16 residues. CDR1 SGHAT and CDR2 FQNNGV come from the germline V gene. With V trimmed by 3 bases and J by 7 bases, 10 bases remained unmatched. The CDR3 reads CASSLVRDRGGGELFF. Here the CDR3 DNA reads TGTGCCAGCAGCTTGGTCCGAGACAGGGGTGGCGGGGAGCTGTTTTTT.

This chain connects TRBV6-5 to TRBJ2-7; possibly TRBD1 for D (6 bases). The CDR3 has 14 residues. The V end lost 5 bases, the J end lost 2 bases, and 13 bases lay between the germline ends. Germline V gives CDR1 MNHEY, CDR2 SVGAGI. The CDR3 DNA follows: TGTGCCAGCAGTCGAGGGACATTGGCCTACGAGCAGTACTTC. As protein: CASSRGTLAYEQYF.

This rearrangement joins TRBV10-3 to TRBJ1-2, with D possibly being TRBD1 (5 bases). The CDR3 has 13 amino acids. CDR1 is ENHRY, CDR2 SYGVKD, per germline. Trimming shortened V by 0 bases and J by 7 bases, and 9 bases separated the two germline ends. CDR3 coding DNA: TGTGCCATCAGTGAGTCGACGGGGGTTGGCTACACCTTC. It translates to CAISESTGVGYTF.

The rearrangement joins TRBV5-6 to TRBJ1-1; D is unresolved. The V gene's germline CDR1 is SGHDT and CDR2 YYEEEE. The germline V and J ends were trimmed by 4 bases and 6 bases, with 16 bases remaining between them. CDR3 size: 14 residues. The CDR3 sequence is CASSRGGFRAEAFF. CDR3 bases: TGTGCCAGCAGCAGAGGCGGGTTTAGGGCTGAAGCTTTCTTT.

J is TRBJ2-5 and V is TRBV12-3 or TRBV12-4; D call uncertain. The V gene lost 4 bases and the J gene lost 3 bases, with 3 bases spanning the gap. This CDR3 is 11 amino acids long. CDR3 region: CASSSKETQYF. The CDR3 bases are TGTGCCAGCAGTTCCAAAGAGACCCAGTACTTC.

This clone has more than one count but fewer than ten. The CDR3 DNA is TGTGCCAGCAGCGCCTTCGCGGGCACGGCACCCCTCCACTTT. This sequence encodes CASSAFAGTAPLHF. The chain joins TRBV7-6 to TRBJ1-6; D remains ambiguous. The V end was cut by 5 bases, the J end by 11 bases, with 16 bases between. Germline V gives CDR1 SGHVS, CDR2 FNYEAQ. CDR3 length: 14 residues.

The chain combines TRBV27 with TRBJ1-2; perhaps TRBD1 as D (6 bases). V was pared by 5 bases and J by 10 bases, with 17 bases between. The CDR3 runs 13 residues. Germline V gene data show CDR1 as MNHEY and CDR2 as SMNVEV (reference sequence). The CDR3 loop is CASSRPSGVNYTF. In DNA form, the CDR3 reads TGTGCCAGCAGTCGACCCTCAGGGGTGAACTACACCTTC.

This clone was seen a handful of times. This chain uses TRBV4-1 with TRBJ1-2; 7 nucleotides match TRBD1. V shed 4 bases and J 5 bases; nucleotides not matched to a gene: 13. This CDR3 region has 16 residues. Looked up from germline, CDR1 is MGHRA and CDR2 is YSYEKL. CDR3 sequence (DNA): TGCGCCAGCAGCCGGGGGTCCCAGGGGGTATTTTATGGCTACACCTTC. As protein: CASSRGSQGVFYGYTF.